These 26 T cell receptor beta chains were sequenced from one sample in a study of regulatory T cells in long-lasting Graves disease. Time point here: newly diagnosed GD, antithyroid drugs for less than 3 months. RNA from PBMCs was the source of the TCR library. Both iRepertoire HTBI primers and Arm-PCR of CDR3 regions were used to build the TCR beta libraries. TCRdb used MiXCR to reprocess the multiplex PCR reads, holding one entry per CDR3 protein. The table shows 500,000 to 700,000 distinct CDR3 sequences, with less than 20% occurring only once. The same data also went into a second study, on T cells in Graves' hyperthyroidism and ophthalmopathy.

The sequenced sample was peripheral blood mononuclear cells (PBMCs), obtained at new diagnosis, from a patient treated with antithyroid drugs. These receptors originate from a woman aged 25 to 45 with Graves disease.

This clonotype was observed at least ten times. The rearrangement uses TRBV2 and TRBJ2-1; D may correspond to TRBD1 or TRBD2 (6 bases each). Trimming took 6 bases from V and 7 from J, leaving 19 bases between them. The CDR3 sequence is 15 residues long. Germline CDR1 and CDR2: SNHLY and FYNNEI. The CDR3 nucleotides are TGTGCCAGCAGGGGACTCGTAACAGGGAGGAATGAGCAGTTCTTC. Its protein product is CASRGLVTGRNEQFF.

This clonotype was seen a few times. The chain links TRBV7-9 to TRBJ2-1; 7 bases are a match to TRBD2. CDR3 length equals 19 residues. From germline, CDR1 is SEHNR and CDR2 FQNEAQ (reference sequence). With V trimmed by 1 base and J by 7 bases, 19 bases remained unmatched. CDR3 residues: CASSLGVGGSPPGRNEQFF. The DNA of the CDR3 is TGTGCCAGCAGCTTAGGGGTTGGCGGGAGCCCCCCAGGCCGGAATGAGCAGTTCTTC.

This clonotype has a count of ten or more. The chain uses TRBV28 and TRBJ2-5; 9 nucleotides match TRBD1. V lost 6 bases, J lost 3 bases, and 2 bases stayed unmatched. CDR1 is MDHEN and CDR2 is SYDVKM in the germline V gene. The CDR3 runs to 13 residues. The CDR3 coding sequence is TGTGCCAGCAGCTGGGACAGGGAAGAGACCCAGTACTTC. Translation: CASSWDREETQYF.

Only a few counts were recorded for this clonotype. The gene calls are TRBV7-9 and TRBJ1-5; D is perhaps TRBD1 (5 bases). Germline V lookup: CDR1 SEHNR, CDR2 FQNEAQ (reference sequence). There are 17 residues in the CDR3. V lost 3 bases and J 4 bases, leaving 19 bases between the germline ends. CDR3: CASSLVSVSQDNQPQHF. DNA for the CDR3: TGTGCCAGCAGCTTGGTTTCGGTATCACAGGATAATCAGCCCCAGCATTTT.

V gene TRBV30 combines with J gene TRBJ1-4, with 9 bases matching TRBD1. Germline V gene data show CDR1 as GTSNPN and CDR2 as SVGIG (reference sequence). The CDR3 has 16 amino acids. V shed 1 base and J 6 bases; nucleotides not matched to a gene: 9. The CDR3: CAWSGRTGTGYEKLFF. The DNA for the CDR3 is TGTGCCTGGAGTGGGCGAACCGGGACAGGGTATGAAAAACTGTTTTTT.

There are a few counts of this clonotype. This chain uses TRBV9 with TRBJ2-3; no firm D call. Trimming pared 0 bases from V and 2 bases from J, leaving 10 bases between. CDR1 and CDR2 (germline): SGDLS, YYNGEE. The CDR3 is 15 residues long. The CDR3 region is CASSVGISLTDTQYF. Written as DNA, the CDR3 is TGTGCCAGCAGCGTAGGAATCAGCCTCACAGATACGCAGTATTTT.

This clonotype showed up many times. This rearrangement joins TRBV28 to TRBJ1-4, with 7 nucleotides matching TRBD1. The V gene's germline CDR1 is MDHEN and CDR2 SYDVKM. This CDR3 region has 14 residues. V shed 2 bases and J 8 bases; nucleotides not matched to a gene: 5. CDR3 bases: TGTGCCAGCAGTTTACTCCAGGGGGGCGAAAAACTGTTTTTT. Its protein product is CASSLLQGGEKLFF.

About this clonotype itself: A much larger clone sits a single nucleotide away, making a read error possible. The conserved phenylalanine or tryptophan normally closing the CDR3 is absent here, so this likely arose from a read error. The V call is TRBV6-2 or TRBV6-3, the J call TRBJ1-1, with D possibly matching TRBD1 (5 bases). The CDR3 spans 13 residues. Germline V gene lookup returns CDR1 MNHEY and CDR2 SVGEGT. V lost 6 bases and J 3 bases, leaving 11 bases between the germline ends. The CDR3: CASSRVRYTEAFV. CDR3 in DNA: TGTGCCAGCAGCAGGGTTCGATACACTGAAGCTTTCGTT.

V and J are TRBV12-3 or TRBV12-4 and TRBJ2-7; TRBD1 might be the D (6 bases). The CDR3 covers 13 residues. V lost 6 bases to trimming and J lost 5 bases, with 14 bases between them. The CDR3 DNA is TGTGCCAGCAGCAACAGGGTGATCCACGAGCAGTACTTC. It is translated as CASSNRVIHEQYF.

The chain carries TRBV6-5 and TRBJ2-1, with 11 bases identical to TRBD2. Per germline, CDR1 MNHEY and CDR2 SVGAGI. Unmatched junction bases numbered 9, after V lost 4 bases and J lost 1 base. This CDR3 spans 18 amino acids. As DNA, the CDR3 is TGTGCCAGCAGTTGGAGTAGCGGGAGGGGGACGTCCTACAATGAGCAGTTCTTC. This encodes CASSWSSGRGTSYNEQFF.

This clonotype was seen a few times. The V and J genes are TRBV6-9 and TRBJ2-2; D is unclear. The CDR3 runs 16 residues. V gave up 3 bases and J gave up 4 bases, with 15 bases separating them. CDR1 and CDR2 (germline): MNHGY, SVAAGI. The CDR3 spells CASSYSRTRPTGELFF. The DNA for the CDR3 is TGTGCCAGCAGTTACTCAAGGACCCGGCCCACCGGGGAGCTGTTTTTT.

Here the CDR3 DNA reads TGCAGTGCTTCGGGCCTTATGGGCGGGGGAAACACCGGGGAGCTGTTTTTT. This sequence encodes CSASGLMGGGNTGELFF. The chain carries TRBV20-1 and TRBJ2-2, with 7 nucleotides matching TRBD2. The CDR3 length is 17 residues. V gave up 5 bases and J gave up 2 bases; unmatched junction bases: 14. CDR1 is DFQATT, CDR2 SNEGSKA, per germline (reference sequence).

As regards this clonotype: This may come from a read error, since a much larger clone is one base off. The CDR3 sequence: CAWSVLEAAEAFF. The CDR3 nucleotides read TGTGCCTGGAGTGTTTTGGAGGCGGCTGAAGCTTTCTTT. The chain links TRBV30 to TRBJ1-1; D gene ambiguous. Germline assignment: CDR1 GTSNPN and CDR2 SVGIG (reference sequence). The CDR3 totals 13 residues. Trimming took 0 bases from V and 6 from J, leaving 11 bases between them.

This clonotype was recorded once. A far larger clone differs by one base, so this is likely a read error. V and J are TRBV2 and TRBJ1-4; tentatively, D is TRBD1 (6 bases). The tail of the sequence fits TRBJ1-6 better, so the J call may be wrong. Germline V gives CDR1 SNHLY, CDR2 FYNNEI. The CDR3 covers 13 residues. The CDR3 region has the DNA TGTGCCAGCTGGACAGCCGATCCCTCACCCCTCCACTTT. It codes for CASWTADPSPLHF.

For the CDR3, the DNA is TGTGCCACCAGTGAGCCCGGGGTAGCCTATGGCTACACCTTC. Translating gives CATSEPGVAYGYTF. The rearrangement links TRBV24-1 to TRBJ1-2; no firm D call. V dropped 4 bases and J dropped 4 bases, with 12 bases sitting between them. The germline gives CDR1 KGHDR, CDR2 SFDVKD. The CDR3 has 14 residues.

This chain joins TRBV19 and TRBJ2-1; 11 bases fit TRBD2. The germline V gene has CDR1 LNHDA and CDR2 SQIVND (reference sequence). The V and J ends lost 6 bases and 2 bases, in that order; junction bases with no gene match: 6. CDR3 length: 16 amino acids. The CDR3 DNA reads TGTGCCAGTAGGACCTTACTAGCGGGAGCCTACAATGAGCAGTTCTTC. It translates to CASRTLLAGAYNEQFF.

This clonotype was detected ten times or more. The chain links TRBV7-2 to TRBJ2-1, with a weak D call TRBD2 (7 bases). The CDR3 runs to 13 residues. Germline-derived CDR1 and CDR2 are SGHTA and FQGNSA. Trimming took 11 bases from V and 8 from J, leaving 19 bases between them. Here the CDR3 reads CAGGAGVNYEQFF. The DNA of the CDR3 is TGTGCCGGGGGGGCGGGAGTGAACTATGAGCAGTTCTTC.

The chain carries TRBV14 and TRBJ1-4; D call uncertain. Germline V lookup: CDR1 SGHDN, CDR2 FVKESK. Trimming removed 0 bases from V and 2 bases from J, with 7 bases in between. This CDR3 comprises 15 residues. CDR3 in DNA: TGTGCCAGCAGCCAAGAGGGGAGGACTAATGAAAAACTGTTTTTT. It encodes CASSQEGRTNEKLFF.

V usage is TRBV25-1 and J usage is TRBJ2-7; D remains ambiguous. This CDR3 spans 14 amino acids. Trimming pared 1 base from V and 1 base from J, leaving 8 bases between. From germline, CDR1 is MGHDK and CDR2 SYGVNS. In DNA, the CDR3 is TGTGCCAGCAGTGAATGGAAGGATTCCTACGAGCAGTACTTC. Translating gives CASSEWKDSYEQYF.

In its sample, this clonotype was seen many times. V and J are TRBV12-3 or TRBV12-4 and TRBJ2-5; 11 bases align to TRBD1. V was clipped by 4 bases and J by 4 bases; unmatched bases: 5. CDR3 length: 15 residues. Here the CDR3 reads CASSSDRGLSETQYF. The CDR3 nucleotides are TGTGCCAGCAGTTCGGACAGGGGGCTATCAGAGACCCAGTACTTC.

The chain combines TRBV5-1 with TRBJ1-5, with a weak D call TRBD1 (6 bases). Trimming removed 0 bases at V and 7 bases at J, with 14 bases between. This CDR3 comprises 15 residues. CDR1 is SGHRS, CDR2 YFSETQ, per germline. Written as DNA, the CDR3 is TGCGCCAGCAGCTTGGGAGGGGGGTTTGGGCAGCCCCAGCATTTT. Encoded protein: CASSLGGGFGQPQHF.

This clonotype was seen a handful of times. CDR3 loop: CASSEVVYEQYF. CDR3 bases: TGTGCCAGCAGTGAAGTGGTCTACGAGCAGTACTTC. The V call is TRBV6-1, the J call TRBJ2-7, with unresolved D. The CDR3 totals 12 residues. V was cut by 1 base and J by 3 bases, with 4 bases left in between. Germline V CDR1 and CDR2: MNHNS, SASEGT.

In DNA, the CDR3 is TGTGCCTGGAGTCCGGCTTTAAGCCCCGAGTATGGCTACACCTTC. It is translated as CAWSPALSPEYGYTF. V gene TRBV30 combines with J gene TRBJ1-2; the D is unclear. Germline V CDR1 and CDR2: GTSNPN, SVGIG (reference sequence). Trimming took 2 bases from V and 5 from J, leaving 18 bases between them. The CDR3 spans 15 residues.

This clonotype was found many times. The gene calls are TRBV7-3 and TRBJ1-2; TRBD1 agrees at 7 bases. Germline CDR1 is SGHTA and CDR2 is FQGTGA. J was trimmed by 3 bases and V by 5 bases; bases with no gene match: 3. The CDR3 totals 13 residues. The chain's CDR3 is CASSRGQYYGYTF. In DNA form, the CDR3 reads TGTGCCAGCAGCCGGGGACAGTACTATGGCTACACCTTC.

This chain connects TRBV19 to TRBJ1-5; tentatively, D is TRBD1 (5 bases). Deletions cut 7 bases from V and 7 bases from J, with 14 bases between. CDR1 is LNHDA and CDR2 is SQIVND in the germline V gene (reference sequence). CDR3 length: 13 amino acids. The CDR3 region has the DNA TGTGCCAGTAAGGTGGGGGTGGGACAGCCCCAGCATTTT. It yields the protein CASKVGVGQPQHF.

The chain recombines TRBV5-1 with TRBJ2-2; D might be TRBD2 (5 bases). Germline CDR1 SGHRS, CDR2 YFSETQ. V was pared by 4 bases and J by 7 bases, with 14 bases between. The CDR3 has 14 amino acids. This CDR3 is CASSQEVVDGELFF. The CDR3 DNA sequence: TGCGCCAGCAGCCAGGAGGTAGTCGACGGGGAGCTGTTTTTT.